This T cell receptor beta chain derives from a study of blood T cell repertoires in COVID-19. Study in general: Both acute and convalescent COVID-19 samples were obtained from the United States, Italy and Spain. Sources were T cells, B-cell-depleted T cells, or PBMCs; the material itself was cDNA or gDNA.

Trimming removed 1 base from V and 3 bases from J; junction bases left unmatched: 7. Germline V gives CDR1 SGHDT, CDR2 YYEEEE. This CDR3 has 16 amino acids. Original methodology: Amplifying reference gene primers gave estimates of nucleated cell counts. Clones were read by immunoSEQ multiplex PCR, and TCRdb kept only the in-frame ones, dropping some. The V and J calls and the clone size are those of that table, but D and trimming were determined from the DNA. The table records more than 200,000 clones, around 86% of them present only once. One Seattle source followed patients from active infection through their disease course.

The sequence came from a woman in her 50s with COVID-19, enrolled during active disease. The material sequenced was peripheral blood. V and J are TRBV5-6 and TRBJ2-3; TRBD2 matches 8 bases. The CDR3 region is CASSLIRGGRTDTQYF. The CDR3 bases are TGTGCCAGCAGCTTGATTCGGGGGGGCAGGACAGATACGCAGTATTTT.